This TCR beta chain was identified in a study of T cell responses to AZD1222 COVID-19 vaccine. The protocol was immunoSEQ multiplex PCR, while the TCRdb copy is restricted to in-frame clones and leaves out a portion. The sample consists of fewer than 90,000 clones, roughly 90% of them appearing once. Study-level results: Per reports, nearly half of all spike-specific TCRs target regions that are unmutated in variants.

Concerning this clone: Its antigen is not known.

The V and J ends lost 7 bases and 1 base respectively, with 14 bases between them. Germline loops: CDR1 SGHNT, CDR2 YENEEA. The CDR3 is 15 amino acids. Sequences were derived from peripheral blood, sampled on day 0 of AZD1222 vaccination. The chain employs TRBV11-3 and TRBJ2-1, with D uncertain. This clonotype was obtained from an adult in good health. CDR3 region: CASTLLRTSYNEQFF. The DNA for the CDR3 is TGTGCCAGCACCCTATTAAGGACGTCCTACAATGAGCAGTTCTTC.